Presented here are 26 T cell receptor beta chains from one specimen sequenced in a study of cytomegalovirus exposure and HLA in healthy donors. Primers for the PCR totalled 60 Vbeta and 13 Jbeta. The protocol was immunoSEQ multiplex PCR, while the TCRdb copy is restricted to in-frame clones and leaves out a portion. Seen here are fewer than 150,000 clones, roughly 80% observed once, and the top ten hold 2.5% to 3.5%. The source material was PBMCs. These receptors were collected from a middle-aged woman in good health and CMV-seropositive.

The rearrangement uses TRBV5-6 and TRBJ2-1; 10 bases are shared with TRBD1. With V trimmed by 6 bases and J by 9 bases, 12 bases remained unmatched. Per the germline V gene, CDR1 is SGHDT and CDR2 is YYEEEE. The CDR3 extends over 15 amino acids. The CDR3 loop is CASKGADRGRAEQFF. CDR3 nucleotides: TGTGCCAGCAAAGGGGCCGACAGGGGGCGGGCTGAGCAGTTCTTC.

The rearrangement uses TRBV7-2 and TRBJ2-2; TRBD2 matches 13 bases. This CDR3 region has 15 residues. Per the germline V gene, CDR1 is SGHTA and CDR2 is FQGNSA. V was clipped by 7 bases and J by 9 bases; unmatched bases: 8. In DNA form, the CDR3 reads TGTGCCAGCACCGAGATACTAGCGGGAGGGCGGGAGCTGTTTTTT. Its translation is CASTEILAGGRELFF.

The chain couples TRBV7-3 to TRBJ2-3; TRBD1 might be the D (5 bases). Trimming cost V 5 bases and J 1 base, with 10 bases left between them. The germline CDR1 and CDR2 sequences are SGHTA and FQGTGA. The CDR3 is 14 residues long. CDR3 nucleotide sequence: TGTGCCAGCAGCCCTAGGGGCCGCACAGATACGCAGTATTTT. Its protein product is CASSPRGRTDTQYF.

The CDR3 sequence: CASSLSRGLSNYGYTF. The CDR3 DNA is TGTGCCAGCAGCTTGTCCAGGGGGTTGTCTAACTATGGCTACACCTTC. V usage is TRBV5-4 and J usage is TRBJ1-2; TRBD1 agrees at 7 bases. Germline V gene data show CDR1 as SGHNT and CDR2 as YYREEE (reference sequence). The CDR3 loop spans 16 amino acids. V dropped 1 base and J dropped 0; count of bases not matched to a gene: 6.

The chain links TRBV10-3 to TRBJ2-3, with TRBD1 identical over 7 bases. Germline CDR1 ENHRY, CDR2 SYGVKD. V shed 3 bases and J 7 bases; nucleotides not matched to a gene: 10. The CDR3 runs to 15 residues. The CDR3 loop reads CAISEPGQPGNTQYF. DNA for the CDR3: TGTGCCATCAGTGAACCGGGACAGCCCGGAAATACGCAGTATTTT.

This clone was observed a few times. This chain connects TRBV30 to TRBJ1-5, with no clear D. CDR1 is GTSNPN and CDR2 is SVGIG in the germline V gene (reference sequence). V gave up 5 bases and J gave up 4 bases, with 18 bases separating them. This CDR3 is 15 amino acids long. CDR3 coding DNA: TGTGCCTGGTGTCGCGCAGGAGGGCGAAATCAGCCCCAGCATTTT. Amino acids: CAWCRAGGRNQPQHF.

The chain uses TRBV19 and TRBJ2-2; TRBD2 is a possible D gene (6 bases). Germline CDR1 reads LNHDA; CDR2 reads SQIVND (reference sequence). CDR3 length: 14 residues. Trimming took 9 bases from V and 2 from J, leaving 13 bases between them. CDR3 loop: CASQGLLNTGELFF. DNA of the CDR3: TGTGCCAGCCAGGGACTCCTTAACACCGGGGAGCTGTTTTTT.

This chain connects TRBV5-6 to TRBJ1-1; no definite D call. Between the trimmed V and J ends, which lost 4 bases and 8 bases, there was a span of 12 bases. The CDR3 sequence is 12 residues long. Germline V gene lookup returns CDR1 SGHDT and CDR2 YYEEEE. The CDR3 DNA sequence: TGTGCCAGCAGCCTGGCGACCGGGGAAGCTTTCTTT. Amino acids: CASSLATGEAFF.

The chain joins TRBV6-5 to TRBJ1-6; 9 bases match TRBD1. Per the germline V gene, CDR1 is MNHEY and CDR2 is SVGAGI. This CDR3 has 16 residues. The V segment lost 0 bases and the J segment 6 bases; nucleotides outside the gene matches: 3. This chain's CDR3 is CASSYSDRGGNSPLHF. In nucleotides, the CDR3 is TGTGCCAGCAGTTACTCGGACAGGGGTGGTAATTCACCCCTCCACTTT.

The chain is built from TRBV11-2 and TRBJ2-7; a possible D gene is TRBD1 (6 bases). The CDR3 totals 14 residues. V lost 2 bases and J 2 bases, leaving 10 bases between the germline ends. Germline V gene sequence: CDR1 SGHAT, CDR2 FQNNGV. The CDR3 loop is CASSLFRGPYEQYF. The CDR3 DNA is TGTGCCAGCAGCTTATTCAGGGGCCCCTACGAGCAGTACTTC.

This chain links TRBV30 with TRBJ2-7; 13 bases are shared with TRBD2. After removal of 3 bases from V and 7 bases from J, the junction contained 3 bases not matched to a gene. Germline V CDR1 and CDR2: GTSNPN, SVGIG (reference sequence). The CDR3 spans 13 residues. In nucleotides, the CDR3 is TGTGCCTGGAGGGGGACTAGCGGGAATGAGCAGTACTTC. This encodes CAWRGTSGNEQYF.

J is TRBJ2-7 and V is TRBV27, with a tentative D call TRBD2 (6 bases). CDR1 is MNHEY and CDR2 is SMNVEV in the germline V gene (reference sequence). The CDR3 extends over 12 amino acids. The V gene lost 3 bases and the J gene lost 7 bases, with 10 bases spanning the gap. The DNA for the CDR3 is TGTGCCAGCAGTTTCCCGGGGGAGGAGCAGTACTTC. As protein: CASSFPGEEQYF.

This clone has just one count. V and J are TRBV19 and TRBJ2-1; D is unclear. The CDR3 is 12 residues long. V was shortened by 7 bases and J by 8 bases, with 12 bases between the two germline ends. Germline CDR1 is LNHDA and CDR2 is SQIVND (reference sequence). CDR3 nucleotides: TGTGCCAGTAACTCCCGAGGATATGAGCAGTTCTTC. Its protein is CASNSRGYEQFF.

This clone has only a few counts. The rearrangement joins TRBV7-2 to TRBJ2-7; 8 positions match TRBD2. Germline V gene sequence: CDR1 SGHTA, CDR2 FQGNSA. This CDR3 spans 15 amino acids. The junction had 2 bases not matched to a gene; V was cut back by 1 base and J by 0 bases. This CDR3 is CASSLVSGVSYEQYF. CDR3 DNA sequence: TGTGCCAGCAGCTTAGTTAGCGGGGTCTCCTACGAGCAGTACTTC. The variable domain in full, with the rest retrieved from reference TRBV7-2 and TRBJ2-7, is GAGVSQSPSNKVTEKGKDVELRCDPISGHTALYWYRQSLGQGLEFLIYFQGNSAPDKSGLPSDRFSAERTGGSVSTLTIQRTQQEDSAVYLCASSLVSGVSYEQYFGPGTRLTVT.

The chain is built from TRBV10-3 and TRBJ2-7; TRBD1 agrees at 10 bases. The germline CDR1 and CDR2 sequences are ENHRY and SYGVKD. Losses at the gene ends were 3 bases for V and 2 bases for J; bases not matched to a gene: 4. The CDR3 spans 15 residues. CDR3 DNA sequence: TGTGCCATCAGTGATTGGGACAGGGGAACCTACGAGCAGTACTTC. It codes for CAISDWDRGTYEQYF.

The rearrangement uses TRBV27 and TRBJ2-7; D is undetermined. The CDR3 sequence is 11 residues long. Trimming took off 4 bases at V and 3 bases at J, with 4 bases between the two ends. CDR1 and CDR2 from the germline V gene are MNHEY and SMNVEV (reference sequence). Here the CDR3 reads CASSSGYEQYF. CDR3 nucleotides: TGTGCCAGCAGTTCCGGCTACGAGCAGTACTTC.

The V gene is TRBV5-6, the J gene TRBJ1-6, with 9 bases identical to TRBD1. Germline V lookup: CDR1 SGHDT, CDR2 YYEEEE. The CDR3 loop spans 18 amino acids. With V trimmed by 3 bases and J by 6 bases, 13 bases remained unmatched. The CDR3 DNA is TGTGCCAGCAGCTCGACTCCCGGGACAGGGCTCGCTAATTCACCCCTCCACTTT. The encoded protein is CASSSTPGTGLANSPLHF.

The CDR3 DNA reads TGTGCCAGCAGCGTAGGTGGGCGGAACACTGAAGCTTTCTTT. It translates to CASSVGGRNTEAFF. The gene calls are TRBV9 and TRBJ1-1; D not certain. CDR1 is SGDLS, CDR2 YYNGEE, per germline. The germline V and J ends were trimmed by 0 bases and 1 base, with 7 bases remaining between them. This CDR3 is 14 amino acids long. The full variable domain, completed using reference TRBV9 and TRBJ1-1, is DSGVTQTPKHLITATGQRVTLRCSPRSGDLSVYWYQQSLDQGLQFLIQYYNGEERAKGNILERFSAQQFPDLHSELNLSSLELGDSALYFCASSVGGRNTEAFFGQGTRLTVV.

The rearrangement uses TRBV18 and TRBJ2-6; D possibly corresponds to TRBD1 (6 bases). Per the germline V gene, CDR1 is KGHSH and CDR2 is LQKENI. V was cut by 4 bases and J by 0 bases, with 13 bases left in between. This CDR3 is 17 amino acids long. The CDR3 here is CASSQQGPVSGANVLTF. The CDR3 DNA is TGTGCCAGCTCACAACAGGGCCCCGTCTCTGGGGCCAACGTCCTGACTTTC.

The rearrangement joins TRBV25-1 to TRBJ2-1, with 9 bases identical to TRBD1. The CDR3 extends over 15 amino acids. The V gene's germline CDR1 is MGHDK and CDR2 SYGVNS. The ends lost 7 bases at V and 5 bases at J; junction bases unmatched: 9. The CDR3, as DNA: TGTGCCAGCAATTGGGGACAGGGAAGGAACAATGAGCAGTTCTTC. Translation: CASNWGQGRNNEQFF.

The CDR3 spells CASRAFRQRSNEKLFF. Here the CDR3 DNA reads TGTGCCAGCAGGGCTTTCCGACAGAGGAGTAATGAAAAACTGTTTTTT. The chain recombines TRBV2 with TRBJ1-4; tentatively, D is TRBD1 (5 bases). Germline assignment: CDR1 SNHLY and CDR2 FYNNEI. Trimming left V 6 bases short and J 4 bases short, with 18 bases between. The CDR3 spans 16 residues.

This clone was counted between two and nine times. This chain uses TRBV4-2 with TRBJ1-4; D is uncertain. Trimming took off 1 base at V and 8 bases at J, with 14 bases between the two ends. The CDR3 has 15 amino acids. CDR1 LGHNA and CDR2 YNFKEQ come from the germline V gene. CDR3: CASSQVSSEQEKLFF. CDR3 coding DNA: TGTGCCAGCAGCCAAGTTAGCAGCGAGCAAGAAAAACTGTTTTTT.

CDR3 loop: CASSLGGPSYNSPLHF. In DNA, the CDR3 is TGCGCCAGCAGCTTGGGGGGGCCCTCCTATAATTCACCCCTCCACTTT. The V gene is TRBV5-1, the J gene TRBJ1-6; D is possibly TRBD1 (6 bases). This CDR3 comprises 16 residues. CDR1 SGHRS and CDR2 YFSETQ come from the germline V gene. V was cut by 0 bases and J by 0 bases, with 7 bases left in between.

The chain employs TRBV10-3 and TRBJ2-7; 8 bases are shared with TRBD1. Germline loops: CDR1 ENHRY, CDR2 SYGVKD. CDR3 length: 12 residues. J gave up 3 bases and V 8 bases, and 3 bases lay outside the gene matches. CDR3 sequence: CAIGGQGYEQYF. Here the CDR3 DNA reads TGTGCCATCGGAGGACAGGGCTACGAGCAGTACTTC.

J is TRBJ1-4 and V is TRBV5-1; 9 bases match TRBD1. V was pared by 3 bases and J by 8 bases, with 11 bases of the junction left unmatched. The germline V gene encodes CDR1 SGHRS and CDR2 YFSETQ. The CDR3 runs to 16 residues. CDR3 bases: TGCGCCAGCAGCTGGAAAACAGGGGGCGAGGGCGAAAAACTGTTTTTT. Protein product: CASSWKTGGEGEKLFF.

This clone has only one observation. This sequence joins TRBV4-3 and TRBJ1-1; 8 bases are a match to TRBD1. The V gene's germline CDR1 is LGHNA and CDR2 YSLEER. CDR3 length: 14 amino acids. J gave up 4 bases and V 1 base, and 2 bases lay outside the gene matches. Here the CDR3 reads CASSQGTGSTEAFF. As DNA, the CDR3 is TGCGCCAGCAGCCAAGGGACAGGGAGCACTGAAGCTTTCTTT.